One T cell receptor beta chain is described in this entry. Germline-derived CDR1 and CDR2 are SGHAT and FQNNGV. Trimming took off 4 bases at V and 4 bases at J, with 11 bases between the two ends. There are 14 residues in the CDR3. This entry belongs to a study of blood T cell repertoires in COVID-19. Across the whole study: Sites in the United States, Italy and Spain provided acute and convalescent COVID-19 samples. T cells, B-cell-depleted T cells, or PBMCs supplied cDNA or gDNA.

In the authors' methods: Researchers report that nucleated cell counts were estimated from reference gene primer amplification. Measured with immunoSEQ multiplex PCR; TCRdb has only the in-frame clones, and not every one. Clone size and V and J calls were adopted from that table, with D and trimming inferred from the DNA. The sample yields about 160,000 clones, approximately 84% seen once. The sequencing input was peripheral blood. V usage is TRBV11-2 and J usage is TRBJ2-1; the D gene is possibly TRBD2 (6 bases). The TCR originated in an elderly woman with acute or convalescent COVID-19. CDR3 residues: CASSSARGYNEQFF. CDR3 DNA: TGTGCCAGCAGCTCCGCCCGGGGGTACAATGAGCAGTTCTTC. The full variable domain, rest sourced from reference TRBV11-2 and TRBJ2-1, is EAGVAQSPRYKIIEKRQSVAFWCNPISGHATLYWYQQILGQGPKLLIQFQNNGVVDDSQLPKDRFSAERLKGVDSTLKIQPAKLEDSAVYLCASSSARGYNEQFFGPGTRLTVL.